This T cell receptor beta chain is from a study of OX40 agonist ivuxolimab in advanced cancers. With regard to the full study: Ivuxolimab was an agonistic, fully human IgG2 monoclonal antibody directed against OX40 (CD134), a costimulatory receptor. Intravenous ivuxolimab was administered to patients every 2 weeks at six dose levels: 0.01, 0.1, 0.3, 1.5, 3 and 10 mg/kg. Among the approximately 54 dose-escalation patients, around 20 had hepatocellular carcinoma, 15 melanoma, 9 renal cell carcinoma and 9 head and neck cancer. In the dose-escalation cohort, roughly 82% of patients were male, and the mean age was around 60 years with a range of roughly 20 to 85. Prior anti-PD-1, anti-PD-L1 or anti-CTLA-4 therapy was permitted, and checkpoint inhibitors had been received by about 36% of dose-escalation patients. Partial responses occurred in three dose-escalation patients, of whom one had hepatocellular carcinoma and two had cutaneous melanoma. The point of sequencing TCRbeta in the periphery was to test whether ivuxolimab changed TCR sequence diversity and drove clonal T-cell expansion. The monotherapy dose-escalation portion (N = 52 patients) of the phase I ivuxolimab trial is reported in the paper.

As to this clone: There is no known antigen for this receptor. Nothing much larger sits one base from this clone, and base qualities are not available.

Genomic DNA was extracted from sorted cells for sequencing of the TCRbeta CDR3 region. The immunoSEQ Assay was used for sequencing of TCRbeta CDR3 regions. The immuneACCESS repertoire file appears here via TCRdb, limited to in-frame rearrangements. These files lack a portion of the clones; in checked studies, under half of the deficit traces to unresolved V genes, and the cause of the others is not known. The sample table lists tens of thousands of clones, roughly 85% of them with a count of one. The biggest ten clones account for approximately 0.32% of the sample. The germline V and J ends show losses of 0 bases and 7 bases respectively, and no gene match explains 2 bases of the junction. The germline V gene supplies CDR1 MGHRA and CDR2 YSYEKL. Measured from the cysteine to the phenylalanine, the CDR3 is 14 residues long. Only the CDR3 DNA is retained, 42 bases long and in frame from the first base.

Patients with autoimmune disease history or receiving systemic immunosuppression were excluded from the trial. In every dose cohort, peripheral blood was drawn for TCR sequencing at baseline, cycle 4 day 1, and cycle 7 day 1. The samples were taken from a phase I, first-in-human, multicenter, open-label dose-escalation trial of ivuxolimab. The trial enrolled adults with locally advanced or metastatic head and neck squamous cell, hepatocellular, melanoma or renal cell carcinoma. Before TCR sequencing, CD4+ T cells and CD8+ T cells were sorted from peripheral blood as separate populations. General findings and caveats noted by the study authors: In partial responders in the 0.1-3.0 mg/kg groups, normalized peripheral clonal expansion was found to be among the lowest, especially among CD8+ T cells. At doses from 0.1 to 3.0 mg/kg, clonal expansion was seen in both CD4+ and CD8+ blood T cells between baseline and week 6. The antigen specificity of the clonally expanded peripheral T cells was not determined. After ivuxolimab, CD8+ T cells had more expanded clones than CD4+ T cells on average. Low levels of normalized T-cell clonal expansion were also shown by some nonresponding patients.

Recombination linked TRBV4-1 to TRBJ2-2; 7 central bases correspond to TRBD1. Source: CD4+ or CD8+ T cells sorted from blood, taken in a trial of the OX40 agonist ivuxolimab. The receptor was isolated from an adult with an advanced solid tumor such as melanoma, head and neck, liver or kidney cancer. The CDR3 protein sequence reads: CASSQEDRVGELFF. The DNA reads as follows: TGCGCCAGCAGCCAAGAAGACAGGGTCGGGGAGCTGTTTTTT.